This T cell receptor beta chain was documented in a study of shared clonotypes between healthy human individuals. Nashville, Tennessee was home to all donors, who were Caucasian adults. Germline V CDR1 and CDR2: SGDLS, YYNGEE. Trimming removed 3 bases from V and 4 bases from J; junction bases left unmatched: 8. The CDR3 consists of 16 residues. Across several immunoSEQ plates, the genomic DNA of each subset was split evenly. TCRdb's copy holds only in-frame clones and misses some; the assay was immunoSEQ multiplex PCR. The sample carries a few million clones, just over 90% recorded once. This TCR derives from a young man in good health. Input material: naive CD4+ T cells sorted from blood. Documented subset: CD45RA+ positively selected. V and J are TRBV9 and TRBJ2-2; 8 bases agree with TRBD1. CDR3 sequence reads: CASSAIQGVLTGELFF. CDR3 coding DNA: TGTGCCAGCAGCGCAATACAGGGGGTTCTCACCGGGGAGCTGTTTTTT.